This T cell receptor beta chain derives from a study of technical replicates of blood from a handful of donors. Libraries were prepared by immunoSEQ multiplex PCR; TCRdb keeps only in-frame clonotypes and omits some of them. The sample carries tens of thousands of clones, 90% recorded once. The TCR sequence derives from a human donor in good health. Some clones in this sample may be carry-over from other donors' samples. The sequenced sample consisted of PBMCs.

CDR3 nucleotides: TGTGCCACCAGCAGAAGACAGGGGGGTTTAAACGAGCAGTACTTC. Translation: CATSRRQGGLNEQYF. This chain connects TRBV15 to TRBJ2-7; 9 nucleotides align to TRBD1. The CDR3 extends over 15 amino acids. V lost 2 bases to trimming and J lost 5 bases; unmatched junction nucleotides: 7. The germline CDR1 and CDR2 sequences are LNHNV and YYDKDF (reference sequence).